Below are 19 T cell receptor beta chains sequenced from a single sample in a study of human T cells and chemical hapten exposure. The time point denotes: pre-sensitization, week 0. The treatment here: therapeutic diphenylcyclopropenone sensitization with weekly scalp DPC. MiXCR, applied by TCRdb to the RACE reads, yields one record per CDR3 protein. The data hold more than 150,000 distinct CDR3 sequences, with around 30% observed a single time. Sequencing used whole blood, obtained in connection with sensitization to the hapten diphenylcyclopropenone (DPC). These receptor sequences come from a woman aged 30 to 39 with alopecia areata. Some clones in this sample may be carry-over from other donors' samples.

This clonotype was counted ten times or more. The V gene is TRBV27, the J gene TRBJ2-7; no clear D gene. V shed 4 bases and J shed 7 bases, with 14 bases lying between them. There are 13 residues in the CDR3. Germline values: CDR1 MNHEY, CDR2 SMNVEV (reference sequence). The CDR3 sequence: CASSSPGKGEQYF. For the CDR3, the DNA is TGTGCCAGCAGTTCCCCGGGTAAAGGAGAGCAGTACTTC.

The chain couples TRBV10-3 to TRBJ2-2; 9 bases are a match to TRBD1. There are 14 residues in the CDR3. Germline V gene sequence: CDR1 ENHRY, CDR2 SYGVKD. Trimming cost V 6 bases and J 5 bases; bases outside gene matches: 4. The CDR3 bases are TGTGCCATCAGGCGGACAGGGGTGACCGGGGAGCTGTTTTTT. This translates into CAIRRTGVTGELFF.

In its sample, this clonotype was seen a few times. The genes are TRBV20-1 and TRBJ2-7; maybe TRBD1 (6 bases). The germline gives CDR1 DFQATT, CDR2 SNEGSKA (reference sequence). The V and J ends lost 6 bases and 7 bases respectively, with 13 bases between them. This CDR3 is 11 amino acids long. In DNA form, the CDR3 reads TGCAGTGCCTATGGACAGTCGGAGCAGTACTTC. It yields the protein CSAYGQSEQYF.

The V call is TRBV29-1, the J call TRBJ2-1, with 10 bases lining up with TRBD2. The CDR3 is 16 amino acids. Trimming at V came to 6 bases and at J to 6 bases, leaving 14 bases not matched to a gene. From germline, CDR1 is SQVTM and CDR2 ANQGSEA. The CDR3 spells CSVADPLAGEGNEQFF. In DNA form, the CDR3 reads TGCAGCGTGGCCGATCCCCTAGCGGGGGAGGGCAATGAGCAGTTCTTC.

The chain recombines TRBV27 with TRBJ2-2; 8 bases match TRBD1. V was pared by 2 bases and J by 4 bases, with 3 bases of the junction left unmatched. Germline CDR1 MNHEY, CDR2 SMNVEV (reference sequence). CDR3 length equals 15 residues. Here the CDR3 reads CASSLRTGTTGELFF. The CDR3 DNA reads as TGTGCCAGCAGTTTACGGACAGGGACCACCGGGGAGCTGTTTTTT.

This clonotype has only one observation. The rearrangement links TRBV7-2 to TRBJ2-3; tentatively, D is TRBD2 (6 bases). V was trimmed by 3 bases and J by 1 base, leaving 8 bases between them. This CDR3 is built from 14 residues. Germline CDR1 SGHTA, CDR2 FQGNSA. The CDR3 loop is CASSFRERTDTQYF. CDR3 nucleotides: TGTGCCAGCAGCTTCCGGGAGCGCACAGATACGCAGTATTTT.

The genes are TRBV28 and TRBJ2-7; D might be TRBD2 (6 bases). This CDR3 has 14 amino acids. The V gene's germline CDR1 is MDHEN and CDR2 SYDVKM. Trimming removed 8 bases from V and 0 bases from J, with 14 bases in between. The CDR3 spells CASFQGGSSYEQYF. The CDR3, as DNA: TGTGCCAGCTTCCAGGGAGGTAGCTCCTACGAGCAGTACTTC. Variable domain in full (rest from reference TRBV28 and TRBJ2-7): DVKVTQSSRYLVKRTGEKVFLECVQDMDHENMFWYRQDPGLGLRLIYFSYDVKMKEKGDIPEGYSVSREKKERFSLILESASTNQTSMYLCASFQGGSSYEQYFGPGTRLTVT.

Only a few counts were recorded for this clonotype. The chain recombines TRBV28 with TRBJ2-2; 7 bases match TRBD1. The CDR3 runs to 14 residues. From germline, CDR1 is MDHEN and CDR2 SYDVKM. V was pared by 5 bases and J by 4 bases, with 4 bases of the junction left unmatched. DNA of the CDR3: TGTGCCAGCAGTGGACAGGTTCCCACCGGGGAGCTGTTTTTT. Residues: CASSGQVPTGELFF.

This chain links TRBV20-1 with TRBJ1-1, with D perhaps matching TRBD1 (6 bases). There are 12 residues in the CDR3. Trimming removed 1 base at V and 6 bases at J, with 9 bases between. Germline V lookup: CDR1 DFQATT, CDR2 SNEGSKA (reference sequence). CDR3 region: CSARVGAPEAFF. The CDR3 bases are TGCAGTGCTAGAGTGGGGGCCCCTGAAGCTTTCTTT.

This sequence joins TRBV2 and TRBJ1-1; D might be TRBD1 (5 bases). V was pared by 3 bases and J by 4 bases, with 15 bases between. This CDR3 region has 15 residues. The germline gives CDR1 SNHLY, CDR2 FYNNEI. CDR3 nucleotide sequence: TGTGCCAGCAGTGAGCACCAGGGCTCGGCCACTGAAGCTTTCTTT. Protein: CASSEHQGSATEAFF.

The chain couples TRBV7-2 to TRBJ2-3; maybe TRBD2 (6 bases). CDR1 is SGHTA, CDR2 FQGNSA, per germline. Trimming shortened V by 5 bases and J by 9 bases, and 18 bases separated the two germline ends. CDR3 size: 14 residues. CDR3 DNA: TGTGCCAGCAGCCTGGACTATCGGAGCCAAACGCAGTATTTT. Its protein product is CASSLDYRSQTQYF.

In this sample, this clonotype turned up a few times. The gene calls are TRBV7-2 and TRBJ1-2; tentative D call: TRBD1 (6 bases). The CDR3 length is 14 residues. Per germline, CDR1 SGHTA and CDR2 FQGNSA. V lost 3 bases, J lost 4 bases, and 12 bases lay in between. CDR3 region: CASSFTGQGYGYTF. The CDR3, as DNA: TGTGCCAGCAGCTTCACAGGGCAGGGCTATGGCTACACCTTC.

This chain joins TRBV10-3 and TRBJ2-1; perhaps TRBD2 as D (6 bases). Between the trimmed V and J ends, which lost 6 bases and 8 bases, there was a span of 8 bases. The CDR3 consists of 11 residues. Germline lookup yields CDR1 ENHRY and CDR2 SYGVKD. The DNA for the CDR3 is TGTGCCATCAGACGGAGGGATGAGCAGTTCTTC. Amino acids: CAIRRRDEQFF.

With respect to this clonotype: A much larger clonotype is one base distant, so this may be a read error. This rearrangement joins TRBV5-4 to TRBJ1-1; D not resolved. Germline V gene sequence: CDR1 SGHNT, CDR2 YYREEE (reference sequence). The CDR3 totals 13 residues. Between the trimmed V and J ends, which lost 2 bases and 0 bases, there was a span of 5 bases. CDR3 sequence: CASSLELNTEAFF. The CDR3 bases are TGTGCCAGCAGCTTAGAATTGAACACTGAAGCTTTCTTT.

This clonotype was seen more than once but under ten times. The V call is TRBV28, the J call TRBJ1-1, with D perhaps matching TRBD1 (5 bases). V lost 3 bases to trimming and J lost 3 bases, with 14 bases between them. The CDR3 extends over 15 amino acids. CDR1 is MDHEN, CDR2 SYDVKM, per germline. CDR3 in DNA: TGTGCCAGCAGTTTGGTCCACCTAGGGGACACTGAAGCTTTCTTT. Translating it yields CASSLVHLGDTEAFF.

This clonotype was seen only a few times. The chain has TRBV28 and TRBJ1-1, with a possible D match to TRBD1 (6 bases). Trimming stripped 7 bases from V and 3 bases from J, with 9 bases between. Germline assignment: CDR1 MDHEN and CDR2 SYDVKM. CDR3 size: 12 residues. The chain's CDR3 is CASIQGDTEAFF. The CDR3 DNA follows: TGTGCCAGCATACAGGGAGACACTGAAGCTTTCTTT.

This clonotype has more than one count but fewer than ten. This sequence joins TRBV24-1 and TRBJ1-1; D perhaps matches TRBD1 (5 bases). This CDR3 spans 14 amino acids. Trimming removed 2 bases at V and 3 bases at J, with 9 bases between. CDR1 and CDR2 (germline): KGHDR, SFDVKD. CDR3 region: CATSDSRDDTEAFF. Here the CDR3 DNA reads TGTGCCACCAGTGATTCCAGGGATGACACTGAAGCTTTCTTT.

This clonotype was seen more than once but under ten times. This chain joins TRBV2 and TRBJ2-7; no definite D call. The CDR3 length is 14 residues. Germline values: CDR1 SNHLY, CDR2 FYNNEI. V dropped 3 bases and J dropped 0 bases, with 9 bases sitting between them. This CDR3 reads CASSEGNPSYEQYF. Written as DNA, the CDR3 is TGTGCCAGCAGTGAGGGAAACCCCTCCTACGAGCAGTACTTC.

The chain recombines TRBV5-1 with TRBJ2-4, with unresolved D. This CDR3 has 16 amino acids. V gave up 0 bases and J gave up 7 bases, with 17 bases separating them. Germline assignment: CDR1 SGHRS and CDR2 YFSETQ. CDR3: CASSLGEPAISNIQYF. CDR3 nucleotides: TGCGCCAGCAGCTTGGGGGAACCCGCGATTAGCAACATTCAGTACTTC.